One sample yielded the 5 T cell receptor beta chains listed below, sequenced in a study of cytomegalovirus exposure and HLA in healthy donors. PCR was performed using 60 Vbeta and 13 Jbeta primers. Clones were read by immunoSEQ multiplex PCR, and TCRdb kept only the in-frame ones, dropping some. This table holds approximately 32,000 clones, around 83% found once. The material sequenced was PBMCs. The receptors here all came from a woman younger than 35 in good health and CMV-seronegative.

In DNA, the CDR3 is TGCGCCAGCAGCTTGAACGGACAGGATAATGGAGGTGAGCAGTTCTTC. It encodes CASSLNGQDNGGEQFF. This chain uses TRBV5-1 with TRBJ2-1, with 7 bases fitting TRBD1. The trim removed 1 base at V and 9 bases at J, leaving 13 bases unmatched. The CDR3 spans 16 residues. Germline V gene sequence: CDR1 SGHRS, CDR2 YFSETQ.

The genes are TRBV5-1 and TRBJ2-7; 7 nucleotides agree with TRBD2. The length of the CDR3 is 14 residues. From germline, CDR1 is SGHRS and CDR2 YFSETQ. The V and J ends lost 1 base and 7 bases, in that order; junction bases with no gene match: 8. The CDR3 DNA sequence: TGCGCCAGCAGCTTGCGGACTAGTTCGGTAGAGCAGTACTTC. It encodes CASSLRTSSVEQYF.

The chain uses TRBV7-3 and TRBJ2-6, with TRBD1 matching over 7 bases. The CDR3 runs to 15 residues. CDR1 is SGHTA and CDR2 is FQGTGA in the germline V gene. V shed 3 bases and J 4 bases; nucleotides not matched to a gene: 3. The CDR3 DNA is TGTGCCAGCAGCTTTACAGGGGAAGGGGCCAACGTCCTGACTTTC. Its translation: CASSFTGEGANVLTF.

This clone has only a few counts. The chain combines TRBV15 with TRBJ2-1, with 8 bases matching TRBD2. Germline values: CDR1 LNHNV, CDR2 YYDKDF (reference sequence). This CDR3 has 15 residues. After removal of 3 bases from V and 4 bases from J, the junction contained 5 bases not matched to a gene. CDR3: CATSSLAGSYNEQFF. The DNA of the CDR3 is TGTGCCACCAGCAGTTTAGCGGGGAGTTACAATGAGCAGTTCTTC.

The chain recombines TRBV25-1 with TRBJ2-7, with 13 nucleotides matching TRBD2. There are 14 residues in the CDR3. In germline, CDR1 is MGHDK, CDR2 SYGVNS. Germline trimming cut 10 bases from V and 3 bases from J; bases unmatched to any gene: 6. The CDR3 spells CATTGTSGIYEQYF. The CDR3 bases are TGTGCCACCACGGGGACTAGCGGGATCTACGAGCAGTACTTC.